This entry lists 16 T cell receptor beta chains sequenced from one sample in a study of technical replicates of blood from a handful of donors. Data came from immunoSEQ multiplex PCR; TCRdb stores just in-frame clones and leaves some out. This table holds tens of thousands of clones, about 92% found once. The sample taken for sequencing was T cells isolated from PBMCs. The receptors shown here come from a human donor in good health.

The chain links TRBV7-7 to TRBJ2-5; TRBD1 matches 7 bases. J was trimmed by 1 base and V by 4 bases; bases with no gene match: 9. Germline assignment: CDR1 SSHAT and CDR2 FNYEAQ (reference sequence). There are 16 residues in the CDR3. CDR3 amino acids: CASSSGQVAIQETQYF. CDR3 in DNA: TGTGCCAGCAGCTCCGGACAGGTCGCGATCCAAGAGACCCAGTACTTC.

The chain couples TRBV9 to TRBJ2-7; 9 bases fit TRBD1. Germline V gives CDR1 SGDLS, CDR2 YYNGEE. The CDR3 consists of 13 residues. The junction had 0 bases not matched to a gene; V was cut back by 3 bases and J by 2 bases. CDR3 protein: CASSGQGAYEQYF. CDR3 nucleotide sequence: TGTGCCAGCAGCGGACAGGGGGCCTACGAGCAGTACTTC.

CDR3 nucleotide sequence: TGTGCCAGCGGATTGACAGGGACTAACTATGGCTACACCTTC. Translating it yields CASGLTGTNYGYTF. The V and J genes are TRBV27 and TRBJ1-2, with TRBD1 matching over 7 bases. The germline V gene has CDR1 MNHEY and CDR2 SMNVEV (reference sequence). CDR3 length: 14 residues. Unmatched junction bases numbered 6, after V lost 8 bases and J lost 0 bases.

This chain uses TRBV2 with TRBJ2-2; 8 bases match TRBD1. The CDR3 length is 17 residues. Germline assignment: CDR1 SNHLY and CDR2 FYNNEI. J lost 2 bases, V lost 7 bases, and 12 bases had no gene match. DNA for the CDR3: TGTGCCAGCACTACCCCGGGACAGGTGCTTAACACCGGGGAGCTGTTTTTT. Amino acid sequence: CASTTPGQVLNTGELFF.

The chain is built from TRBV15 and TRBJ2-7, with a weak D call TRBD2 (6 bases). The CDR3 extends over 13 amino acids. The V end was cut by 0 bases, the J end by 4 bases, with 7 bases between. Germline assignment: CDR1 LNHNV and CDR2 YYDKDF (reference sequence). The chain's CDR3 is CATSRDGGYEQYF. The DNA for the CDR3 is TGTGCCACCAGCAGAGATGGGGGGTACGAGCAGTACTTC.

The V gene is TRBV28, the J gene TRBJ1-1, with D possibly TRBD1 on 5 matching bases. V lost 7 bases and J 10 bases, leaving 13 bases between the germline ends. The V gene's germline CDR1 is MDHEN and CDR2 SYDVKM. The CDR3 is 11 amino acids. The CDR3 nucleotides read TGTGCCAGCAATTCGGGCAGGGTAGCTTTCTTT. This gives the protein CASNSGRVAFF.

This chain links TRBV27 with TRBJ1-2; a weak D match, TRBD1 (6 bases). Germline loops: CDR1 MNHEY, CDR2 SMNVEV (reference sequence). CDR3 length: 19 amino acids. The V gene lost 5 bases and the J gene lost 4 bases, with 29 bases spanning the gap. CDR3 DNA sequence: TGTGCCAGCAGTCCCAAGCCCGCCAAGAAAAACAGGGCCGGCTATGGCTACACCTTC. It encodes CASSPKPAKKNRAGYGYTF.

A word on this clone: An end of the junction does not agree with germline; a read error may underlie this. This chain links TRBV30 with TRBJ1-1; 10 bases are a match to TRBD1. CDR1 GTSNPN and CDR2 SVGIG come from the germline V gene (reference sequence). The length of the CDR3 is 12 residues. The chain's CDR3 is CAGRQGAAEAFF. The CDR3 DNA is TGTGCCGGGAGACAGGGGGCAGCTGAAGCTTTCTTT.

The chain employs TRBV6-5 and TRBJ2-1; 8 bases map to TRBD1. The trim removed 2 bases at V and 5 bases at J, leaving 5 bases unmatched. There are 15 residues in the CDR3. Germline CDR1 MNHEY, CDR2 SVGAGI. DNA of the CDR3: TGTGCCAGCAGTTACCACCAGGGGGCTAACAATGAGCAGTTCTTC. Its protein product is CASSYHQGANNEQFF.

The CDR3: CASSQGTYFTYEQYF. In DNA form, the CDR3 reads TGTGCCAGTTCACAGGGGACCTATTTCACCTACGAGCAGTACTTC. The chain combines TRBV2 with TRBJ2-7, with 7 bases identical to TRBD1. Trimming took 9 bases from V and 2 from J; bases not matched to a gene: 13. The CDR3 runs to 15 residues. Germline V lookup: CDR1 SNHLY, CDR2 FYNNEI.

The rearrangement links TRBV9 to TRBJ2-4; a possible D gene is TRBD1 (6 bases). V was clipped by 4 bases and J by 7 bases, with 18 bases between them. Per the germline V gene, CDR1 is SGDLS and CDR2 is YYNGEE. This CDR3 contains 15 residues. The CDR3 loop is CASSPDRFSGNIQYF. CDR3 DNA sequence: TGTGCCAGCAGCCCCGACAGGTTTTCTGGCAACATTCAGTACTTC.

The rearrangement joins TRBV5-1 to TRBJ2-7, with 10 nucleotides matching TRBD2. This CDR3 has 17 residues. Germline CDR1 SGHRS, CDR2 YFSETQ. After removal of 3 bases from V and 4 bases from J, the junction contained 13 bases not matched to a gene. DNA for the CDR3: TGCGCCAGCAGCTCTGGACTAGCGGCCACCCGCCCTTACGAGCAGTACTTC. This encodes CASSSGLAATRPYEQYF.

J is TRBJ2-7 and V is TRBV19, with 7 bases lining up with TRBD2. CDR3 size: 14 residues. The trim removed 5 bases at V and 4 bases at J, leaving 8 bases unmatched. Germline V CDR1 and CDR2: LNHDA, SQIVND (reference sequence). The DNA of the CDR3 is TGTGCCAGTAGTGCTGGGGGGGGTCCTTACGAGCAGTACTTC. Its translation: CASSAGGGPYEQYF.

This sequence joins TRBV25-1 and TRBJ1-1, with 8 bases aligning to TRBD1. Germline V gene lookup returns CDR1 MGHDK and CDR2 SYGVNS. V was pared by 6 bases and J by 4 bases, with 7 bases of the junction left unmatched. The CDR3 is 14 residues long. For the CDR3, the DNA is TGTGCCAGCAGCGAACAGGGGGTCGGCACTGAAGCTTTCTTT. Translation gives CASSEQGVGTEAFF.

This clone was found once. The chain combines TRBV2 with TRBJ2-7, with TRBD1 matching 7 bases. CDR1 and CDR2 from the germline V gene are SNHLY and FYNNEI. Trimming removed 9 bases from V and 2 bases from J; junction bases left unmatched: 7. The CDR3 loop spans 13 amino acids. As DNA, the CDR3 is TGTGCCAGTATTGACAGGGCCGCCTACGAGCAGTACTTC. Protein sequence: CASIDRAAYEQYF.

This chain's CDR3 is CASSISRTTYEQYF. The DNA of the CDR3 is TGTGCCAGTAGTATATCCCGGACAACCTACGAGCAGTACTTC. The chain carries TRBV19 and TRBJ2-7; D perhaps matches TRBD1 (5 bases). CDR3 length: 14 amino acids. Germline loops: CDR1 LNHDA, CDR2 SQIVND (reference sequence). Trimming removed 2 bases from V and 2 bases from J, with 10 bases in between.